The clone carrying this TCR beta chain has more than one count but fewer than ten. Germline V gene lookup returns CDR1 LNHNV and CDR2 YYDKDF (reference sequence). The CDR3 is made up of 15 amino acids. The J segment lost 3 bases and the V segment lost 2 bases, leaving 5 bases of the junction unmatched. The sample originates from a study of blood T cell repertoires in COVID-19. Assay used: immunoSEQ multiplex PCR; TCRdb lists only in-frame clones, some missing. The repertoire has about 110,000 clones, over 70% of them found once; the top ten carry roughly 1.6%. The chain recombines TRBV15 with TRBJ2-7, with TRBD1 matching over 9 bases. The specimen was peripheral blood. This sequence was found in a man in his fifties or sixties with acute or convalescent COVID-19. CDR3 in DNA: TGTGCCACCAGCAGATTGACAGGGGGAGGCTACGAGCAGTACTTC. It specifies CATSRLTGGGYEQYF.